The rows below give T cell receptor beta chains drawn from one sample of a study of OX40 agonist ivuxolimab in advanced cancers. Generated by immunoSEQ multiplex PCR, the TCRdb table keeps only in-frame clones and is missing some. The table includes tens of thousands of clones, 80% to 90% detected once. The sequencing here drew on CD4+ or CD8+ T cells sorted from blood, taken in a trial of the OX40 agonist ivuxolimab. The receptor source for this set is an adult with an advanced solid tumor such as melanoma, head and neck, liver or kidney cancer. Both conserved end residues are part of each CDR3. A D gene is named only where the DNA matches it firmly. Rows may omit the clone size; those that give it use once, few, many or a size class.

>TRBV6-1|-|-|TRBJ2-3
CACYRDRRTDTQYF
TGTGCCTGTTACCGTGACAGGCGCACAGATACGCAGTATTTT
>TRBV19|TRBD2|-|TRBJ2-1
CASSMGLAGGLEQFF
TGTGCCAGTAGTATGGGACTAGCGGGGGGACTTGAGCAGTTCTTC
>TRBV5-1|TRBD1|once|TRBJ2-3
CASAKDRAGDTQYF
TGCGCCAGCGCAAAGGACAGGGCGGGGGATACGCAGTATTTT
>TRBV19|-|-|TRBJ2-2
CASKIQTGSTGELFF
TGTGCCAGTAAGATCCAAACAGGGAGCACCGGGGAGCTGTTTTTT
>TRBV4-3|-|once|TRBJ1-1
CASSQDWEAFF
TGCGCCAGCAGCCAAGATTGGGAAGCTTTCTTT
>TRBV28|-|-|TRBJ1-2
CASSLSYGYTF
TGTGCCAGCAGTTTAAGCTATGGCTACACCTTC
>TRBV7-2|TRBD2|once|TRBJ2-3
CASSPTALAGATDTQYF
TGTGCCAGCAGCCCCACGGCGCTAGCGGGGGCAACAGATACGCAGTATTTT
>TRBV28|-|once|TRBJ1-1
CASSFRESSGAFF
TGTGCCAGCAGTTTTCGGGAGAGTTCGGGAGCTTTCTTT
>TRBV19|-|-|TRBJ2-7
CASSIDLKVGGTYEQYF
TGTGCCAGTAGTATAGATCTAAAGGTAGGCGGGACCTACGAGCAGTACTTC
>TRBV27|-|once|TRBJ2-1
CASSWGGGPWYNEQFF
TGTGCCAGCAGTTGGGGTGGGGGCCCTTGGTACAATGAGCAGTTCTTC
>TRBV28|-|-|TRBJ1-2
CASRDPRSYGYTF
TGTGCCAGCAGGGACCCCCGCAGCTATGGCTACACCTTC
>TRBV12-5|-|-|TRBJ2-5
CASAPDSEETQYF
TGTGCTAGTGCCCCGGACAGCGAAGAGACCCAGTACTTC
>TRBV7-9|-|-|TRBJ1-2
CASRLSGARSYGYTF
TGTGCCAGCAGGCTTAGTGGTGCCCGGAGCTATGGCTACACCTTC
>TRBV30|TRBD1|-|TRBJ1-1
CAWTRGLNTEAFF
TGTGCCTGGACCAGGGGGCTGAACACTGAAGCTTTCTTT
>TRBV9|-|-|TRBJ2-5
CASSVSRTAWGQETQYF
TGTGCCAGCAGCGTCTCGCGGACAGCCTGGGGGCAAGAGACCCAGTACTTC
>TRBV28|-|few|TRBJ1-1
CASSDRGLWGPAFF
TGTGCCAGCAGTGACCGTGGTCTATGGGGGCCCGCTTTCTTT
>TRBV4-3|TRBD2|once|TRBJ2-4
CASSQGIERGGFQYF
TGCGCCAGCAGCCAAGGTATCGAGCGGGGGGGCTTTCAGTACTTC
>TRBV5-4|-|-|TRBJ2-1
CASSLGVSIEQFF
TGTGCCAGCAGCTTGGGGGTGTCGATAGAGCAGTTCTTC
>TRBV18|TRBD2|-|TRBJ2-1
CASSRGLAEIVDEQFF
TGTGCCAGCTCACGAGGACTAGCGGAAATCGTGGATGAGCAGTTCTTC
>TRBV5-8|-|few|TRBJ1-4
CASSVRGRREKLFF
TGTGCCAGCAGCGTAAGGGGAAGACGGGAAAAACTGTTTTTT
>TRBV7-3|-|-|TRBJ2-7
CASSLQGGGTEQYF
TGTGCCAGCAGCCTACAGGGTGGGGGGACCGAGCAGTACTTC
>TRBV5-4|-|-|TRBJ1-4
CASSPDATNEKLFF
TGTGCCAGCAGCCCGGATGCAACTAATGAAAAACTGTTTTTT
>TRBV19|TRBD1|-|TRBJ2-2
CASRPQGRGTGELFF
TGTGCCAGTAGACCACAGGGGAGAGGAACCGGGGAGCTGTTTTTT
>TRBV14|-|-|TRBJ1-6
CASSQGRENSPLHF
TGTGCCAGCAGCCAAGGCAGGGAAAATTCACCCCTCCACTTT
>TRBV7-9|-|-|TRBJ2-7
CASSWTESPYEQYF
TGTGCCAGCAGCTGGACAGAATCCCCCTACGAGCAGTACTTC
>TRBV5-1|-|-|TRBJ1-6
CASSLDAGESPLHF
TGCGCCAGCAGCTTAGATGCAGGGGAATCACCCCTCCACTTT
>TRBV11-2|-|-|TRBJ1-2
CASSLSGAGYTF
TGTGCCAGCAGCTTATCAGGGGCTGGCTACACCTTC